This T cell receptor beta chain came from a study of T cell clones after liver transplantation. Study summary: In this trial, immunosuppression withdrawal was attempted within 2 years of liver transplant.

Measured with immunoSEQ multiplex PCR; TCRdb has only the in-frame clones, and not every one. Here the sample spans around 60,000 clones, 71% being singletons. General observations from the study: Migration into the graft, not deletion, may explain lost graft donor-reactive T cells.

This clone was detected ten times or more. Antigen specificity is unknown. The junction had 21 bases not matched to a gene; V was cut back by 4 bases and J by 7 bases. The CDR3 length is 18 residues. Germline CDR1 and CDR2: MDHEN and SYDVKM. The sequence came from a human donor who received a liver transplant. The rearrangement links TRBV28 to TRBJ2-7; 8 bases align to TRBD1. Source: CD4+ T cells from blood, taken before liver transplant. The CDR3 here is CASSYISSQGAKGREQYF. CDR3 DNA: TGTGCCAGCAGTTACATCAGCTCCCAGGGGGCCAAAGGGAGGGAGCAGTACTTC.